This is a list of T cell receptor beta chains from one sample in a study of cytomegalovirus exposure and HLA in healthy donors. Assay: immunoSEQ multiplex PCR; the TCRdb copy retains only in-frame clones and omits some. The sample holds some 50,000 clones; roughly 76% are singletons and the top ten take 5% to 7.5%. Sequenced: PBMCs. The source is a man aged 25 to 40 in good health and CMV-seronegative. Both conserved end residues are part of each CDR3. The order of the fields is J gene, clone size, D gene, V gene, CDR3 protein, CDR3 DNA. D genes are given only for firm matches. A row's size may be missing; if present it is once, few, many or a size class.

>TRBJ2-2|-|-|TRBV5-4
CASSLGPTGIDTGELFF
TGTGCCAGCAGCTTGGGCCCCACAGGGATCGACACCGGGGAGCTGTTTTTT
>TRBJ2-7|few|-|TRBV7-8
CASSRGGSVYEQYF
TGTGCCAGCAGCAGGGGGGGATCAGTCTACGAGCAGTACTTC
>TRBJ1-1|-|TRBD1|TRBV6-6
CASRTDRDTEAFF
TGTGCCAGCAGAACAGACAGGGACACTGAAGCTTTCTTT
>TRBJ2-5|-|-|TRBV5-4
CASRNPNRGGETQYF
TGTGCCAGCAGGAATCCCAACAGGGGAGGCGAGACCCAGTACTTC
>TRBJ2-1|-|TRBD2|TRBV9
CASSALTSGRYNEQFF
TGTGCCAGCAGCGCGCTGACTAGCGGGAGATACAATGAGCAGTTCTTC
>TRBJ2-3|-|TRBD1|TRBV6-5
CASSRIRGLADTQYF
TGTGCCAGCAGTAGAATCAGGGGGTTGGCAGATACGCAGTATTTT
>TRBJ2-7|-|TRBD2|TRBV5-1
CASSPRTSGVYEQYF
TGCGCCAGCAGCCCACGGACTAGCGGGGTGTACGAGCAGTACTTC
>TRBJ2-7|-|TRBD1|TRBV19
CASTTGTGTYEQYF
TGTGCCAGTACCACCGGGACAGGAACCTACGAGCAGTACTTC
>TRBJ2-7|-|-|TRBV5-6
CASSFGTHTQGSYEQYF
TGTGCCAGCAGCTTCGGGACCCACACACAGGGCTCCTACGAGCAGTACTTC
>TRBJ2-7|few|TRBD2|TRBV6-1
CASSQLAGDPYEQYF
TGTGCCAGCAGCCAACTAGCGGGAGACCCCTACGAGCAGTACTTC
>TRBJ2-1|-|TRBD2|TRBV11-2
CASSRTKLAGAYNEQFF
TGTGCCAGCAGCCGTACTAAACTAGCGGGGGCCTACAATGAGCAGTTCTTC
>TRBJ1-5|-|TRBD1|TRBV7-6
CASSLGQGKGNQPQHF
TGTGCCAGCAGCTTAGGACAGGGGAAGGGCAATCAGCCCCAGCATTTT
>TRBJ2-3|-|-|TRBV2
CASSEGAVSTDTQYF
TGTGCCAGCAGTGAAGGGGCAGTAAGCACAGATACGCAGTATTTT
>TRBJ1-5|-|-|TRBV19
CASSIVRGNQPQHF
TGTGCCAGTAGTATAGTTCGGGGCAATCAGCCCCAGCATTTT
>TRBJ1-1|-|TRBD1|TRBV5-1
CASSPDRGSNTEAFF
TGCGCCAGCAGCCCGGACAGGGGATCGAACACTGAAGCTTTCTTT
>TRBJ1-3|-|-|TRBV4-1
CASSQFTRPPGNTIYF
TGCGCCAGCAGCCAATTCACCAGGCCCCCCGGAAACACCATATATTTT
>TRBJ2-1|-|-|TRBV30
CAWSEQVEQFF
TGTGCCTGGAGTGAGCAGGTAGAGCAGTTCTTC
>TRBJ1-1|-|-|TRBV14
CASSRTVNTEAFF
TGTGCCAGCAGCAGGACAGTGAACACTGAAGCTTTCTTT
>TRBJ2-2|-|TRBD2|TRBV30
CAWSPRGTSGKRELFF
TGTGCCTGGAGTCCGAGAGGGACTAGCGGGAAACGGGAGCTGTTTTTT
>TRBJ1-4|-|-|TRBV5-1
CASSPQATNEKLFF
TGCGCCAGCAGCCCACAGGCAACTAATGAAAAACTGTTTTTT
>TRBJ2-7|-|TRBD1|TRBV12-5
CASGWGQGTYEQYF
TGTGCTAGTGGCTGGGGACAGGGGACCTACGAGCAGTACTTC
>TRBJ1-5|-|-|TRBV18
CASSPSGINQPQHF
TGTGCCAGCTCACCTTCGGGTATCAATCAGCCCCAGCATTTT
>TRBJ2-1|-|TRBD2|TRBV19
CASSIGGIYNEQFF
TGTGCCAGCAGTATCGGGGGGATCTACAATGAGCAGTTCTTC
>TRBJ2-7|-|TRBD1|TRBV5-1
CASSLGQGNHEQYF
TGCGCCAGCAGCTTGGGACAGGGCAATCACGAGCAGTACTTC
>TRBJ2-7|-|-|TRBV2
CASSEVASAYEQYF
TGTGCCAGCAGTGAAGTAGCGAGTGCCTACGAGCAGTACTTC
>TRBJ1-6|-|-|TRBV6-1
CASSGEGHLGNSPLHF
TGTGCCAGCAGTGGGGAGGGGCACTTAGGAAATTCACCCCTCCACTTT